These 29 T cell receptor beta chains came from one sample sequenced in a study of yellow fever vaccine responses in identical twins. TCRdb re-called the RT-PCR reads with MiXCR, one entry per CDR3 protein. The sample consists of fewer than 3,000 distinct CDR3 sequences, 75% to 85% of them appearing once. This specimen consisted of T cells from blood (PBMCs), unsorted or a sorted subset (not recorded which), obtained before or after yellow fever vaccination (not recorded which). Receptor source: a female donor who received the yellow fever vaccine.

This chain links TRBV11-1 with TRBJ2-3, with TRBD2 identical over 9 bases. V lost 4 bases, J lost 6 bases, and 5 bases stayed unmatched. The germline CDR1 and CDR2 sequences are SGHAT and FQDESV (reference sequence). The CDR3 spans 14 residues. The DNA for the CDR3 is TGTGCCAGCAGCTCCAGCGGGGGGACCGATACGCAGTATTTT. Translation: CASSSSGGTDTQYF. Supplemented by reference TRBV11-1 and TRBJ2-3, the full variable domain reads EAEVAQSPRYKITEKSQAVAFWCDPISGHATLYWYRQILGQGPELLVQFQDESVVDDSQLPKDRFSAERLKGVDSTLKIQPAELGDSAMYLCASSSSGGTDTQYFGPGTRLTVL.

The chain couples TRBV6-1 to TRBJ2-6; possibly TRBD1 for D (5 bases). Germline CDR1 and CDR2: MNHNS and SASEGT. V was cut by 4 bases and J by 4 bases, with 5 bases left in between. The CDR3 is 13 residues long. The CDR3 DNA sequence: TGTGCCAGCAGTGGACAGGGGGCCAACGTCCTGACTTTC. Translation: CASSGQGANVLTF.

V is TRBV5-1 and J is TRBJ2-1; D gene uncertain. Germline CDR1 SGHRS, CDR2 YFSETQ. CDR3 size: 14 residues. Trimming removed 7 bases from V and 2 bases from J, with 13 bases in between. CDR3 DNA: TGCGCCAGCTCAAAGGGTGGGACCTACAATGAGCAGTTCTTC. Amino acids: CASSKGGTYNEQFF.

The sample holds one count of this clonotype. This sequence joins TRBV7-9 and TRBJ1-6; 7 bases fit TRBD1. The CDR3 consists of 13 residues. Germline values: CDR1 SEHNR, CDR2 FQNEAQ (reference sequence). The J segment lost 7 bases and the V segment lost 6 bases, leaving 3 bases of the junction unmatched. CDR3 amino acids: CASSYRGNSPLHF. DNA for the CDR3: TGTGCCAGCAGTTACAGGGGCAATTCACCCCTCCACTTT.

The sample holds a few counts of this clonotype. This chain connects TRBV4-2 to TRBJ2-7; possible D gene TRBD2, 5 bases. CDR1 and CDR2 (germline): LGHNA, YNFKEQ. The CDR3 has 14 residues. V was cut by 0 bases and J by 3 bases, with 9 bases left in between. This chain's CDR3 is CASSQDPAVYEQYF. The CDR3 nucleotides read TGTGCCAGCAGCCAAGATCCAGCGGTCTACGAGCAGTACTTC.

This clonotype was observed a handful of times. The rearrangement joins TRBV4-3 to TRBJ2-3; D remains unclear. The CDR3 has 18 residues. V lost 0 bases to trimming and J lost 2 bases, with 18 bases between them. The germline V gene encodes CDR1 LGHNA and CDR2 YSLEER. CDR3 nucleotides: TGCGCCAGCAGCCAAGATGCGGTTTCGTATAGTCCCACAGATACGCAGTATTTT. This translates into CASSQDAVSYSPTDTQYF.

V and J are TRBV29-1 and TRBJ2-4; the match to TRBD1 covers 8 bases. J was trimmed by 9 bases and V by 4 bases; bases with no gene match: 8. This CDR3 is built from 13 residues. From germline, CDR1 is SQVTM and CDR2 ANQGSEA. The CDR3 protein is CSVVQGARGIQYF. The CDR3 DNA is TGCAGCGTTGTCCAGGGGGCCAGGGGCATTCAGTACTTC.

The chain carries TRBV10-3 and TRBJ1-4; TRBD1 might be the D (5 bases). The V gene lost 6 bases and the J gene lost 0 bases, with 11 bases spanning the gap. The CDR3 length is 15 residues. Per germline, CDR1 ENHRY and CDR2 SYGVKD. CDR3 sequence (DNA): TGTGCCATCAGACCGGGGGTTGCAACTAATGAAAAACTGTTTTTT. Its protein product is CAIRPGVATNEKLFF.

V gene TRBV7-8 combines with J gene TRBJ1-6; D unclear. Trimming took off 3 bases at V and 9 bases at J, with 15 bases between the two ends. This CDR3 region has 15 residues. The germline V gene has CDR1 SGHVS and CDR2 FQNEAQ. The CDR3 region has the DNA TGTGCCAGCAGCTTGGGCCGGCCAGTTAGTTCACCCCTCCACTTT. Translated: CASSLGRPVSSPLHF.

The CDR3, as DNA: TGCGCCAGCAGCCAAGAGATTGGCAGCAGCTACGAGCAGTACGTC. Translated: CASSQEIGSSYEQYV. The chain carries TRBV4-1 and TRBJ2-7; D uncertain. The CDR3 totals 15 residues. V lost 0 bases and J 3 bases, leaving 12 bases between the germline ends. Germline values: CDR1 MGHRA, CDR2 YSYEKL.

This chain uses TRBV11-3 with TRBJ2-7; D gene ambiguous. The CDR3 loop spans 14 amino acids. V shed 1 base and J shed 1 base, with 8 bases lying between them. Germline V gene lookup returns CDR1 SGHNT and CDR2 YENEEA. The CDR3 loop is CASSLVPGSYEQYF. CDR3 nucleotide sequence: TGTGCCAGCAGCTTAGTCCCAGGATCCTACGAGCAGTACTTC.

The V gene is TRBV2, the J gene TRBJ1-5; no clear D. Deletions cut 6 bases from V and 11 bases from J, with 11 bases between. CDR1 and CDR2 (germline): SNHLY, FYNNEI. CDR3 length: 11 residues. CDR3 residues: CASSANIAQHF. The CDR3 nucleotides are TGTGCCAGCAGCGCGAACATTGCCCAGCATTTT.

In this sample, this clonotype turned up once. The chain has TRBV4-1 and TRBJ2-7; no definite D call. Trimming cost V 4 bases and J 1 base, with 11 bases left between them. The germline gives CDR1 MGHRA, CDR2 YSYEKL. This CDR3 has 14 amino acids. The CDR3 bases are TGCGCCAGCAGCCCCTTTGTTGGGTCCTACGAGCAGTACTTC. Amino acid sequence: CASSPFVGSYEQYF.

The chain combines TRBV11-1 with TRBJ1-2; D not certain. V was cut by 5 bases and J by 4 bases, with 23 bases left in between. There are 17 residues in the CDR3. Germline V gene sequence: CDR1 SGHAT, CDR2 FQDESV (reference sequence). The DNA of the CDR3 is TGTGCCAGCAGCGCAGACCCCCGACACCCAGTAACCTATGGCTACACCTTC. Amino acid sequence: CASSADPRHPVTYGYTF.

This clonotype has a handful of counts. The chain carries TRBV6-1 and TRBJ1-1; no clear D gene. Germline loops: CDR1 MNHNS, CDR2 SASEGT. V lost 8 bases to trimming and J lost 1 base, with 17 bases between them. The CDR3 has 15 amino acids. For the CDR3, the DNA is TGTGCCAGCGCTTCTCCCGGACCTAGGAACACTGAAGCTTTCTTT. Translated: CASASPGPRNTEAFF.

The chain employs TRBV7-3 and TRBJ2-2; TRBD2 matches 8 bases. J lost 2 bases, V lost 1 base, and 3 bases had no gene match. Germline CDR1 reads SGHTA; CDR2 reads FQGTGA. This CDR3 is built from 16 residues. In nucleotides, the CDR3 is TGTGCCAGCAGCTTAAGTAGCGGGATAAACACCGGGGAGCTGTTTTTT. Its translation is CASSLSSGINTGELFF.

V gene TRBV11-3 combines with J gene TRBJ2-1; D is unclear. Germline lookup yields CDR1 SGHNT and CDR2 YENEEA. V lost 6 bases, J lost 8 bases, and 8 bases lay in between. This CDR3 has 11 residues. In DNA, the CDR3 is TGTGCCAGCAGTCCAATCCATGAGCAGTTCTTC. Translated: CASSPIHEQFF.

The V call is TRBV4-1, the J call TRBJ1-5; D is possibly TRBD1 (5 bases). The germline gives CDR1 MGHRA, CDR2 YSYEKL. CDR3 size: 15 residues. Trimming took off 1 base at V and 4 bases at J, with 11 bases between the two ends. For the CDR3, the DNA is TGCGCCAGCAGCCAAGTGGCCGGGGGTAATCAGCCCCAGCATTTT. Protein: CASSQVAGGNQPQHF.

The chain employs TRBV28 and TRBJ2-7; TRBD1 matches 9 bases. Germline values: CDR1 MDHEN, CDR2 SYDVKM. Trimming removed 5 bases from V and 9 bases from J; junction bases left unmatched: 14. CDR3 length: 15 amino acids. The CDR3 DNA sequence: TGTGCCAGCAGTCCCATCACACAGGGGGCGTCAGGGCAGTACTTC. Protein sequence: CASSPITQGASGQYF.

The V and J genes are TRBV11-3 and TRBJ2-1; no definite D call. The CDR3 extends over 14 amino acids. Deletions cut 2 bases from V and 4 bases from J, with 9 bases between. Germline V gives CDR1 SGHNT, CDR2 YENEEA. CDR3 residues: CASSLRGIYNEQFF. The CDR3 DNA reads as TGTGCCAGCAGCTTACGTGGGATTTACAATGAGCAGTTCTTC.

Only a few counts were recorded for this clonotype. The chain has TRBV2 and TRBJ2-2; 11 bases match TRBD1. Germline CDR1 SNHLY, CDR2 FYNNEI. The CDR3 has 14 amino acids. With V trimmed by 7 bases and J by 6 bases, 4 bases remained unmatched. For the CDR3, the DNA is TGTGCCAGCAACCCGGGACAGGGGGCCGGGGAGCTGTTTTTT. Its translation: CASNPGQGAGELFF.

V is TRBV20-1 and J is TRBJ2-7; maybe TRBD1 (6 bases). CDR1 is DFQATT, CDR2 SNEGSKA, per germline (reference sequence). The V end lost 5 bases, the J end lost 0 bases, and 14 bases lay between the germline ends. The CDR3 extends over 14 amino acids. CDR3 sequence reads: CSAEKTGGSYEQYF. The DNA for the CDR3 is TGCAGTGCTGAAAAGACAGGTGGCTCCTACGAGCAGTACTTC.

The rearrangement joins TRBV10-3 to TRBJ1-2, with 11 bases matching TRBD1. Germline-derived CDR1 and CDR2 are ENHRY and SYGVKD. V was pared by 0 bases and J by 8 bases, with 2 bases of the junction left unmatched. The CDR3 consists of 14 residues. CDR3 DNA sequence: TGTGCCATCAGTGAGTCGGGACAGGGGGGAGGCTACACCTTC. As protein: CAISESGQGGGYTF.

V usage is TRBV10-1 and J usage is TRBJ1-1; no clear D. CDR1 and CDR2 from the germline V gene are WNHNN and SYGVQD (reference sequence). The CDR3 has 16 residues. Trimming took 6 bases from V and 3 from J, leaving 20 bases between them. The CDR3 here is CASSGGLPLRDTEAFF. CDR3 nucleotides: TGCGCCAGCAGCGGCGGGCTCCCCCTGAGGGACACTGAAGCTTTCTTT.

This sequence joins TRBV4-3 and TRBJ2-7; 10 bases agree with TRBD2. The CDR3 length is 16 residues. The V and J ends lost 0 bases and 1 base, in that order; junction bases with no gene match: 3. Germline CDR1 is LGHNA and CDR2 is YSLEER. The CDR3 here is CASSQDRLAGSYEQYF. DNA of the CDR3: TGCGCCAGCAGCCAAGATAGACTAGCGGGTTCCTACGAGCAGTACTTC.

This chain uses TRBV11-3 with TRBJ2-5; D gene uncertain. CDR1 and CDR2 from the germline V gene are SGHNT and YENEEA. The CDR3 covers 13 residues. V gave up 4 bases and J gave up 2 bases, with 8 bases separating them. CDR3 DNA sequence: TGTGCCAGCAGCTCAGGTTTACAAGAGACCCAGTACTTC. Amino acids: CASSSGLQETQYF.

The chain combines TRBV2 with TRBJ2-3; D could derive from TRBD1 or TRBD2 (6 bases each). With 6 bases removed from V and 2 bases from J, the gap between germline ends came to 9 bases. The CDR3 is made up of 13 amino acids. Germline-derived CDR1 and CDR2 are SNHLY and FYNNEI. CDR3 sequence reads: CASRGGLTDTQYF. In DNA form, the CDR3 reads TGTGCCAGCAGGGGGGGCCTCACAGATACGCAGTATTTT.

The genes are TRBV6-1 and TRBJ1-1, with no clear D. The CDR3 is 11 residues long. V shed 8 bases and J shed 0 bases, with 4 bases lying between them. Germline CDR1 is MNHNS and CDR2 is SASEGT. CDR3 protein: CASLMNTEAFF. Here the CDR3 DNA reads TGTGCCAGCCTCATGAACACTGAAGCTTTCTTT.

The J gene is TRBJ2-5, the V gene TRBV29-1; D might be TRBD1 or TRBD2, each matching 7 bases. The CDR3 is 15 residues long. Trimming took off 3 bases at V and 5 bases at J, with 19 bases between the two ends. From germline, CDR1 is SQVTM and CDR2 ANQGSEA. Here the CDR3 DNA reads TGCAGCGTTGAGAGACAGGGAGGGGAATCGGAGACCCAGTACTTC. Protein product: CSVERQGGESETQYF.